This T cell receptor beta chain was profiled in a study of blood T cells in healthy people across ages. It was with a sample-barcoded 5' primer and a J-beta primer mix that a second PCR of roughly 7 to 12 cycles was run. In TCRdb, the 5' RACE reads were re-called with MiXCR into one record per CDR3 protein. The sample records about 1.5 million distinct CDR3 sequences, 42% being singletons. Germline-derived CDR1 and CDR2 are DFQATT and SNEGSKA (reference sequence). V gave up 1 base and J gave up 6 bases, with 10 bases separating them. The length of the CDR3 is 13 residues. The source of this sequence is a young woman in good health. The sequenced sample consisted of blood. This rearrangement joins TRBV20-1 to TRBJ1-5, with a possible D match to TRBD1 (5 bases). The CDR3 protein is CSARGAGSQPQHF. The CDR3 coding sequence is TGCAGTGCTAGAGGAGCAGGGAGTCAGCCCCAGCATTTT.